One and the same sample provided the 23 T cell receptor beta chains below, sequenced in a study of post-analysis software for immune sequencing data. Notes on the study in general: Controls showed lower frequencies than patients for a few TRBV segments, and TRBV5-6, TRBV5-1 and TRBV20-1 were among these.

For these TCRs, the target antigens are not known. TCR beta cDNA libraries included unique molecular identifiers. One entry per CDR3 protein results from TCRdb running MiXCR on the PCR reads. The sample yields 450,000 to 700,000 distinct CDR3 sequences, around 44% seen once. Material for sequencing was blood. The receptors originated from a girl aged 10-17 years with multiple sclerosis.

The CDR3 here is CASSPWATGQETQYF. In DNA form, the CDR3 reads TGTGCCAGCAGTCCCTGGGCGACCGGGCAAGAGACCCAGTACTTC. V is TRBV12-3 or TRBV12-4 and J is TRBJ2-5; D gene uncertain. Trimming cost V 5 bases and J 2 bases, with 15 bases left between them. The CDR3 covers 15 residues.

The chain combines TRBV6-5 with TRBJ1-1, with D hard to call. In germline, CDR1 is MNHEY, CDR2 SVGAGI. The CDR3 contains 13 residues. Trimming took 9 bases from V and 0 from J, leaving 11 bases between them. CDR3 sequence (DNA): TGTGCCAGTCTACAAAGTATGAACACTGAAGCTTTCTTT. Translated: CASLQSMNTEAFF.

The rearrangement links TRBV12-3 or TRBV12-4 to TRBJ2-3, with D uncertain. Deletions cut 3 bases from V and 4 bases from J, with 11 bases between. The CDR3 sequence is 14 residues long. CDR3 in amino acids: CASSFRQVADTQYF. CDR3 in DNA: TGTGCCAGCAGTTTCCGGCAGGTAGCAGATACGCAGTATTTT.

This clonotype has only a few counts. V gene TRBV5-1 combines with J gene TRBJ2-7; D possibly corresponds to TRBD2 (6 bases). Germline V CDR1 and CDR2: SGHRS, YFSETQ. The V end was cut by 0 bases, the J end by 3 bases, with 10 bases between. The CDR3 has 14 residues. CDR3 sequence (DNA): TGCGCCAGCAGCTTGGAGAGACTAGGCTACGAGCAGTACTTC. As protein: CASSLERLGYEQYF.

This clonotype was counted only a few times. The CDR3 sequence: CASSLGGSNEKLFF. CDR3 in DNA: TGCGCCAGCAGCCTAGGGGGTTCTAATGAAAAACTGTTTTTT. J is TRBJ1-4 and V is TRBV4-1; weak D call: TRBD1 (6 bases). V lost 4 bases to trimming and J lost 3 bases, with 9 bases between them. The CDR3 loop spans 14 amino acids. CDR1 and CDR2 (germline): MGHRA, YSYEKL.

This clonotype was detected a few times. The DNA for the CDR3 is TGCAGTGCCCTTCTGGCTAGCGGGAGTGGGGATGAGCAGTTCTTC. This gives the protein CSALLASGSGDEQFF. The genes are TRBV20-1 and TRBJ2-1; 10 positions match TRBD2. This CDR3 is built from 15 residues. With 6 bases clipped from V and 8 bases from J, the junction kept 13 bases outside the gene matches. From germline, CDR1 is DFQATT and CDR2 SNEGSKA (reference sequence).

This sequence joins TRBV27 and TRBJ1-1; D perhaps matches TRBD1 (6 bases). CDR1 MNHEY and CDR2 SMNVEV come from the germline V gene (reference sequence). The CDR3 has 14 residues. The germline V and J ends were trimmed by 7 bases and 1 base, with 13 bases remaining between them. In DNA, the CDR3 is TGTGCCAGCATCCTTTGGGGACAGAACACTGAAGCTTTCTTT. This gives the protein CASILWGQNTEAFF.

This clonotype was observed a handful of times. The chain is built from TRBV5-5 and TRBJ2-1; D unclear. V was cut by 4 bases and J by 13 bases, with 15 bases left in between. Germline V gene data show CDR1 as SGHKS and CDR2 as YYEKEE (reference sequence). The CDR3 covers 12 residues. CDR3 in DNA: TGTGCCAGCAGCCCTACAGCCGTAGGACAGTTCTTC. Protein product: CASSPTAVGQFF.

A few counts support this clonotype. The CDR3 region is CASRYSGSYEQFF. The DNA of the CDR3 is TGTGCCAGCAGATATAGCGGGAGCTATGAGCAGTTCTTC. The chain combines TRBV12-3 or TRBV12-4 with TRBJ2-1; 9 bases agree with TRBD2. CDR3 length equals 13 residues. Losses at the gene ends were 6 bases for V and 8 bases for J; bases not matched to a gene: 5.

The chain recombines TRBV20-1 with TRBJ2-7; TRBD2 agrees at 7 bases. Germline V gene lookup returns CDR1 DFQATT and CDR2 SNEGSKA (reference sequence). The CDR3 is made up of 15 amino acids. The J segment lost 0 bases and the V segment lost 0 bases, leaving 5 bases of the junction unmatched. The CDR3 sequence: CSARDRTGGSYEQYV. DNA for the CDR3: TGCAGTGCTAGAGATAGAACGGGAGGCTCCTACGAGCAGTACGTC.

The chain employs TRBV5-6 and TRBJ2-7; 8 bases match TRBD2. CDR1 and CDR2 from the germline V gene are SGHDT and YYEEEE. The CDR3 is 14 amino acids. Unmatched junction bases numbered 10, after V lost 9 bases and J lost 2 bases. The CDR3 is CAISGLAVPYEQYF. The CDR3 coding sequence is TGTGCCATCTCCGGACTAGCAGTTCCCTACGAGCAGTACTTC.

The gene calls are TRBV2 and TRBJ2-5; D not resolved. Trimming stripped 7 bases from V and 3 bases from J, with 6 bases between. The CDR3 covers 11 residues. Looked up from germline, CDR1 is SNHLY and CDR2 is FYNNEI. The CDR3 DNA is TGTGCCAGCATTAGGGAAGAGACCCAGTACTTC. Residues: CASIREETQYF.

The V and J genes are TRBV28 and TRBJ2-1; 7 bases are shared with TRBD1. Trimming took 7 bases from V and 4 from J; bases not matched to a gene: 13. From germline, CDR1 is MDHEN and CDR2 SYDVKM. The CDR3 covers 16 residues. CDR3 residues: CASNSQRKGAYNEQFF. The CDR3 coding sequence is TGTGCCAGCAACAGTCAAAGGAAGGGGGCATACAATGAGCAGTTCTTC.

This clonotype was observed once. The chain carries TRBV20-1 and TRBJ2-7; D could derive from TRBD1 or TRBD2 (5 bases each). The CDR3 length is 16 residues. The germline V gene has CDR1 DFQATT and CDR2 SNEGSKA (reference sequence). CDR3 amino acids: CSAKDGRDLLSYEQYF. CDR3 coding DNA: TGCAGCGCCAAAGACGGTAGGGACCTCCTCTCCTACGAGCAGTACTTC.

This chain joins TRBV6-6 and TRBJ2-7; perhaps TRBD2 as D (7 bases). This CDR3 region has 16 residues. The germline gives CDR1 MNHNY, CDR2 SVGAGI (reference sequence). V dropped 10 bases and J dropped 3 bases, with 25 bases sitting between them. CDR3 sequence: CAIQIVGQSGVYEQYF. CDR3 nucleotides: TGTGCCATCCAGATCGTAGGACAGAGCGGGGTCTACGAGCAGTACTTC.

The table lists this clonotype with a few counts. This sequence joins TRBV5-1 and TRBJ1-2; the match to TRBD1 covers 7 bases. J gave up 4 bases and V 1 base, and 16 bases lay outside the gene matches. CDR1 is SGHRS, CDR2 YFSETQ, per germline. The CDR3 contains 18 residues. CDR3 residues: CASSLWEETGRPTYGYTF. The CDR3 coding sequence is TGCGCCAGCAGCTTGTGGGAAGAGACAGGGCGCCCGACCTATGGCTACACCTTC.

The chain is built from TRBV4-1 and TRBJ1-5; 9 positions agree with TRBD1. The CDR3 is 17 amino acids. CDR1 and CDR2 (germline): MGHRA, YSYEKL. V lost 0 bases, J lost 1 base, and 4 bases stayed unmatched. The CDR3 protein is CASSQEIGTGSNQPQHF. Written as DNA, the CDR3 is TGCGCCAGCAGCCAAGAAATCGGGACAGGGAGCAATCAGCCCCAGCATTTT.

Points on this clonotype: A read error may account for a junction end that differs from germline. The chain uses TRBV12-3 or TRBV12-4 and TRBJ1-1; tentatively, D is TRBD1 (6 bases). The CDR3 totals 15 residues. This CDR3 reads CTSSLDQGPNTEAFF. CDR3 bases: TGTACCAGCAGTTTAGACCAGGGGCCGAACACTGAAGCTTTCTTT.

Here the CDR3 DNA reads TGTGCCAGCACCCCAACCTGGCGGGAGGGCCGGATTAAGGATGAGCAGTTCTTC. This gives the protein CASTPTWREGRIKDEQFF. The V and J genes are TRBV7-9 and TRBJ2-1; 9 bases line up with TRBD2. J was trimmed by 8 bases and V by 7 bases; bases with no gene match: 21. CDR1 is SEHNR and CDR2 is FQNEAQ in the germline V gene (reference sequence). CDR3 length equals 18 residues.

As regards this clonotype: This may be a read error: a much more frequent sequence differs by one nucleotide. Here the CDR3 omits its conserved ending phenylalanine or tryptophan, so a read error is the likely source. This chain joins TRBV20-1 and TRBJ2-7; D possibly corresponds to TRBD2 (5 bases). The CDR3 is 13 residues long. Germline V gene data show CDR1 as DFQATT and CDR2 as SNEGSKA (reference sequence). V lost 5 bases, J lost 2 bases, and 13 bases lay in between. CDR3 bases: TGCAGTGCTCGAGGGCCAGTCGCCTACGAGCAGTACTTA. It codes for CSARGPVAYEQYL.

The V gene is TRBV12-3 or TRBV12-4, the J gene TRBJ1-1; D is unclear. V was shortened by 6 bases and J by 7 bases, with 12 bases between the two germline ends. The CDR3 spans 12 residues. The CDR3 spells CASSYLRGEAFF. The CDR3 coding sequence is TGTGCCAGCAGCTACTTACGGGGTGAAGCTTTCTTT.

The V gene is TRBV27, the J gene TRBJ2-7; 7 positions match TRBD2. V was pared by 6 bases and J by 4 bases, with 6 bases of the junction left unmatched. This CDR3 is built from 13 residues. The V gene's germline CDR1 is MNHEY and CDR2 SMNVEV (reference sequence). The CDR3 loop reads CASRGLDLYEQYF. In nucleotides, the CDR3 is TGTGCCAGCAGAGGACTAGACCTTTACGAGCAGTACTTC.

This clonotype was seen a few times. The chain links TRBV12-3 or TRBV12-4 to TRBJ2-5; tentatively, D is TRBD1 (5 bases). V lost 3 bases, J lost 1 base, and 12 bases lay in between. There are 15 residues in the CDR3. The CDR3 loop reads CASSLGRTFQETQYF. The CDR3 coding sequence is TGTGCCAGCAGTTTGGGCAGGACATTCCAAGAGACCCAGTACTTC.